These T cell receptor beta chains were read from a single sample in a study of cytomegalovirus exposure and HLA in healthy donors. Profiled with immunoSEQ multiplex PCR; TCRdb holds only in-frame clones, not every one. The sample consists of under 150,000 clones, approximately 85% of them appearing once. Sequenced: PBMCs. These receptors were obtained from a woman in her twenties or thirties in good health and CMV-seropositive. CDR3s include the opening cysteine and the closing phenylalanine or tryptophan.

J: TRBJ1-4; V: TRBV30; CDR3: CALGGGRRVREKLFF
J: TRBJ1-1; V: TRBV28; CDR3: CASLGAGDRTEAFF
J: TRBJ1-4; V: TRBV6-1; CDR3: CASSEGGANTEELFF
J: TRBJ1-3; V: TRBV5-1; CDR3: CASRRDRGPGNTIYF
J: TRBJ1-2; V: TRBV5-6; CDR3: CASSTYRGLLTGSYGYTF
J: TRBJ2-2; V: TRBV28; CDR3: CASSTDRGNTGELFF
J: TRBJ2-3; V: TRBV7-9; CDR3: CASSFYTDTQYF
J: TRBJ1-5; V: TRBV6-6; CDR3: CASSWTVSNQPQHF
J: TRBJ1-1; V: TRBV4-1; CDR3: CASKDRVGTEAFF
J: TRBJ1-1; V: TRBV5-1; CDR3: CASSLSGRGVTEAFF
J: TRBJ2-7; V: TRBV19; CDR3: CASSIRGTGQNYEQYF
J: TRBJ2-3; V: TRBV27; CDR3: CASSPRRSGGPSDTQYF
J: TRBJ1-2; V: TRBV6-1; CDR3: CASSEALGHGYTF
J: TRBJ2-1; V: TRBV7-6; CDR3: CASSSAIQSNEQFF
J: TRBJ2-1; V: TRBV19; CDR3: CASSIRGGRGQGEQFF
J: TRBJ2-7; V: TRBV2; CDR3: CASKRQGSYEQYF
J: TRBJ1-5; V: TRBV27; CDR3: CASSLSGSSNQPQHF
J: TRBJ2-7; V: TRBV5-4; CDR3: CASSLARVSTYEQYF